These T cell receptor beta chains were read from a single sample in a study of T cells in Graves' hyperthyroidism and ophthalmopathy. TCRdb re-called the multiplex PCR reads through MiXCR, storing one row per CDR3 protein. The sample holds 600,000 or so distinct CDR3 sequences, 15% to 20% seen once. Sequencing input: blood. These receptors were taken from a woman in her twenties or thirties with Graves' hyperthyroidism. The CDR3 runs from the conserved cysteine through the conserved F or W. A D gene is named only where the DNA matches it firmly. Clone size, where shown, is once, few, many, or a class for clones that have expanded.

v_gene	j_gene	abundance	len	d_gene	CDR3nt	CDR3aa
TRBV11-1	TRBJ2-7	many	12	TRBD2	TGTGCCAGCAGCTTTCCCGGGAGGGAGCAGTACTTC	CASSFPGREQYF
TRBV20-1	TRBJ1-5	few	12	.	TGCAGTGCTAGAGACCACTATCAGCCCCAGCATTTT	CSARDHYQPQHF
TRBV12-3/TRBV12-4	TRBJ2-5	many	14	TRBD1	TGTGCCAGCTCACGGACAGGGCTTCAAGAGACCCAGTACTTC	CASSRTGLQETQYF
TRBV12-3/TRBV12-4	TRBJ2-2	many	15	TRBD1	TGTGCCAGCAACCTCGGGACAGGGTACACCGGGGAGCTGTTTTTT	CASNLGTGYTGELFF
TRBV30	TRBJ2-3	.	12	.	TGTGCCTGGAGGGTCTGCCGGGAGACGCAGTATTTT	CAWRVCRETQYF
TRBV11-2	TRBJ2-3	many	14	TRBD2	TGTGCCAGCATGAATAGCGGGTACACAGATACGCAGTATTTT	CASMNSGYTDTQYF
TRBV7-9	TRBJ2-1	.	15	.	TGTGCCAGCAGCTTAGAGATCGGAGAGTACAATGAGCAGTTCTTC	CASSLEIGEYNEQFF
TRBV7-9	TRBJ2-1	.	17	.	TGTGCCAGCAGCCCCCCCAGGGGCAGGCACCATGACAATGAGCAGTTCTTC	CASSPPRGRHHDNEQFF
TRBV11-2	TRBJ2-4	.	15	.	TGTGCCAGCAGCTTAGGCGGGAATGCCAAAAACATTCAGTACTTC	CASSLGGNAKNIQYF
TRBV30	TRBJ2-7	.	13	.	TGTGCCTGGAGTGTAGGGCTCTCCTACGAGCAGTACTTC	CAWSVGLSYEQYF
TRBV30	TRBJ2-7	many	14	.	TGTGCCTTCCACACCGGGACATACCCCTACGAGCAGTACTTC	CAFHTGTYPYEQYF
TRBV18	TRBJ1-4	many	12	.	TGTGCCAGCTCCCCACTCAATGAAAAACTGTTTTTT	CASSPLNEKLFF
TRBV24-1	TRBJ1-2	many	13	TRBD1	TGTGCCACCAGTGATGGGACAGCGGATGGCTACACCTTC	CATSDGTADGYTF
TRBV12-3/TRBV12-4	TRBJ1-5	many	12	.	TGTGCCAGCGGCCCAGGGTTTTCGCCCCAGCATTTT	CASGPGFSPQHF
TRBV20-1	TRBJ1-1	.	13	.	TGCAGTGCTAGAAGTCAGGGCAGCACTGAAGCTTTCTTT	CSARSQGSTEAFF
TRBV6-5	TRBJ1-5	many	13	.	TGTGCCAGCAGTTACATGAGATATCAGCCCCAGCATTTT	CASSYMRYQPQHF
TRBV2	TRBJ2-5	many	13	.	TGTGCCAGCAGTGAAGTGAGGAAAGAGACCCAGTACTTC	CASSEVRKETQYF
TRBV28	TRBJ2-2	few	15	TRBD2	TGTGCCAGCAGTCATCAACTAGCGATCACCGGGGAGCTGTTTTTT	CASSHQLAITGELFF
TRBV28	TRBJ2-1	few	14	TRBD2	TGTGCCACTAGTGGCGGGAGTACTCACAATGAGCAGTTCTTC	CATSGGSTHNEQFF
TRBV15	TRBJ2-5	many	18	.	TGTGCCACCAGCAGAGATGTGCCGAGAGAGGGCGTACAAGAGACCCAGTACTTC	CATSRDVPREGVQETQYF
TRBV28	TRBJ2-5	.	18	TRBD2	TGTGCCAGCAGTCCACCTTCCGGGACTAGCGCCTACCAAGAGACCCAGTACTTC	CASSPPSGTSAYQETQYF
TRBV9	TRBJ2-3	.	16	.	TGTGCCAGCAGCGTAGGGGCGGGGGCGATCACAGATACGCAGTATTTT	CASSVGAGAITDTQYF
TRBV5-1	TRBJ1-1	many	13	.	TGCGCCAGCAGCTTCGCGGATGGCACTGAAGCTTTCTTT	CASSFADGTEAFF
TRBV11-3	TRBJ1-1	many	15	.	TGTGCCAGCAGCTTAAGACGCGGCCCCAACACTGAAGCTTTCTTT	CASSLRRGPNTEAFF
TRBV5-1	TRBJ2-7	few	14	TRBD2	TGCGCCAGCAGCCCGCGGGAGGGCCAAGACGAGCAGTACTTC	CASSPREGQDEQYF
TRBV29-1	TRBJ2-1	many	15	TRBD2	TGCAGCGTCCCGGGACTAGCGGGAGATAACGATGAGCAGTTCTTC	CSVPGLAGDNDEQFF
TRBV20-1	TRBJ1-4	many	18	.	TGCAGTGCTAGAGATACGGGACCGATATCAACAACTAATGAAAAACTGTTTTTT	CSARDTGPISTTNEKLFF
TRBV3-1	TRBJ1-2	many	13	TRBD1	TGTGCCAGCAGCCAAATGGGACAGCATGGCTACACCTTC	CASSQMGQHGYTF
TRBV5-5	TRBJ1-4	.	14	.	TGTGCCAGCAGCTTGTTCCTGGAGCGTGAAAAACTGTTTTTT	CASSLFLEREKLFF
TRBV5-1	TRBJ2-3	many	16	TRBD1	TGCGCCAGCAGCCGGGTCACAGGGGGCATCACAGATACGCAGTATTTT	CASSRVTGGITDTQYF
TRBV7-9	TRBJ1-6	.	15	.	TGTGCCAGCAGCGCCCACAGCCGGGATAATTCACCCCTCCACTTT	CASSAHSRDNSPLHF
TRBV6-1	TRBJ2-6	few	15	.	TGTGCCAGCAGTGACGCAGGGACTGGGGCCAACGTCCTGACTTTC	CASSDAGTGANVLTF
TRBV7-8	TRBJ2-1	.	14	.	TGTGCCAGCAGCCCACTAGGGAACTACAATGAGCAGTTCTTC	CASSPLGNYNEQFF
TRBV10-3	TRBJ2-5	.	14	.	TGTGCCATCAGTGACCCCGGGGCCCAAGAGACCCAGTACTTC	CAISDPGAQETQYF
TRBV30	TRBJ2-6	many	14	.	TGTGCCTGCAAGAGGGGTTCTGGGGCCAACGTCCTGACTTTC	CACKRGSGANVLTF
TRBV12-3/TRBV12-4	TRBJ1-1	many	12	.	TGTGCCAGCAGTTTTGTAGCAGGTGAAGCTTTCTTT	CASSFVAGEAFF
TRBV28	TRBJ2-5	many	14	.	TGTGCCAGCAGTGGATTCGAATTGCGAGAGACCCAGTACTTC	CASSGFELRETQYF
TRBV27	TRBJ2-7	many	16	TRBD2	TGTGCCAGCAGTAGGGGAGCGGGGGGACAGTACCACGAGCAGTACTTC	CASSRGAGGQYHEQYF
TRBV28	TRBJ1-5	.	16	.	TGTGCCAGCAGTTTAGGGGGGCCGGTGGGATATCAGCCCCAGCATTTT	CASSLGGPVGYQPQHF